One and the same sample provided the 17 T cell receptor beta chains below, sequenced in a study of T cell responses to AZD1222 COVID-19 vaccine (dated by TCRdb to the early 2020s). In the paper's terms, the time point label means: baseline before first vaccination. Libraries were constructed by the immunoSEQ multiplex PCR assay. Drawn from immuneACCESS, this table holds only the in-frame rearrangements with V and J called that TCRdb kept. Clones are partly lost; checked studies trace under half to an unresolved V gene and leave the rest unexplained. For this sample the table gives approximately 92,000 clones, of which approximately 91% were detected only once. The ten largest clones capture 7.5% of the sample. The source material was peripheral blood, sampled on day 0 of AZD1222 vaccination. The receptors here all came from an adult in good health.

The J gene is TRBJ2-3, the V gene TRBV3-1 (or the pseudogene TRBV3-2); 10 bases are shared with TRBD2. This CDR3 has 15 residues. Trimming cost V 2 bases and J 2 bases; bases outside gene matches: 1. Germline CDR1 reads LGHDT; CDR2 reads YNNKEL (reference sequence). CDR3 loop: CASSQTSGVTDTQYF. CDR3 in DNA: TGTGCCAGCAGCCAAACTAGCGGGGTCACAGATACGCAGTATTTT.

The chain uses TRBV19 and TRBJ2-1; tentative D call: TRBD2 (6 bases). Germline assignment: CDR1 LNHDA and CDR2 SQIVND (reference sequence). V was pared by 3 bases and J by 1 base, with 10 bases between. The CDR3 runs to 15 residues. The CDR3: CASSIGGRSYNEQFF. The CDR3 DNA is TGTGCCAGTAGTATCGGGGGAAGGTCCTACAATGAGCAGTTCTTC.

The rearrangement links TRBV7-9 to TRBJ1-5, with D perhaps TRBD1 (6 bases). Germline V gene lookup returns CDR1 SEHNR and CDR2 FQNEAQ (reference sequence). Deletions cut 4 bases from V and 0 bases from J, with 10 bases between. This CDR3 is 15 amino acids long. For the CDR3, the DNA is TGTGCCAGCAGCTCGGGGGGACATAGCAATCAGCCCCAGCATTTT. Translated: CASSSGGHSNQPQHF.

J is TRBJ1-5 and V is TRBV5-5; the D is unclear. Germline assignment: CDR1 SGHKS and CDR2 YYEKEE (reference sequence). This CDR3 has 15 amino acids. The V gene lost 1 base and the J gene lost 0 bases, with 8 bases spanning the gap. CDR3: CASSLFGVSNQPQHF. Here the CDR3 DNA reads TGTGCCAGCAGCTTGTTCGGCGTTAGCAATCAGCCCCAGCATTTT.

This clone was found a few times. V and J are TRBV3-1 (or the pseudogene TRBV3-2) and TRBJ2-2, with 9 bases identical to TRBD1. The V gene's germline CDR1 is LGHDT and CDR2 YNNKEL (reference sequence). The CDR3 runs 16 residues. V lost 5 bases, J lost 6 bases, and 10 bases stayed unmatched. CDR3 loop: CASSSHGTGISGELFF. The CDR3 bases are TGTGCCAGCAGCTCCCATGGGACAGGGATTTCCGGGGAGCTGTTTTTT.

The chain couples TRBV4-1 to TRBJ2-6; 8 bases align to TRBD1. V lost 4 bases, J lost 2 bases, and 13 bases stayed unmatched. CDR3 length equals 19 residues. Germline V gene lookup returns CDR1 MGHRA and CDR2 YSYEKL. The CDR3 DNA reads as TGCGCCAGCAGCCTCGTGGGCGGACAGGGACGTGCTGGGGCCAACGTCCTGACTTTC. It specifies CASSLVGGQGRAGANVLTF.

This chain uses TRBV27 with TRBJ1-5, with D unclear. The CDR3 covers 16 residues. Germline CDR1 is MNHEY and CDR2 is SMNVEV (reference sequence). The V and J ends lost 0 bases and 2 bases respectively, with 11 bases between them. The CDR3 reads CASSLSPQRGNQPQHF. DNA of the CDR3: TGTGCCAGCAGTTTATCGCCCCAACGGGGCAATCAGCCCCAGCATTTT.

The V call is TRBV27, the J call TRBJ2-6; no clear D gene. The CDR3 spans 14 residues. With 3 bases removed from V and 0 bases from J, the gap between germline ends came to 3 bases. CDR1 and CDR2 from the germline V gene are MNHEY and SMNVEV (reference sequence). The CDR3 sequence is CASSLISGANVLTF. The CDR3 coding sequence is TGTGCCAGCAGTTTGATCTCTGGGGCCAACGTCCTGACTTTC.

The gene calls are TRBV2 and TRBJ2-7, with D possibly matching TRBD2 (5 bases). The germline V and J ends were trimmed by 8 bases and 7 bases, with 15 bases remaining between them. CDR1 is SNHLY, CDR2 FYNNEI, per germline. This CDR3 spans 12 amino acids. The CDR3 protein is CASRVSGSEQYF. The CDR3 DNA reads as TGTGCCAGCCGGGTCTCGGGGAGTGAGCAGTACTTC. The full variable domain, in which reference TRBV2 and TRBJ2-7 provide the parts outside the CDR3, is EPEVTQTPSHQVTQMGQEVILRCVPISNHLYFYWYRQILGQKVEFLVSFYNNEISEKSEIFDDQFSVERPDGSNFTLKIRSTKLEDSAMYFCASRVSGSEQYFGPGTRLTVT.

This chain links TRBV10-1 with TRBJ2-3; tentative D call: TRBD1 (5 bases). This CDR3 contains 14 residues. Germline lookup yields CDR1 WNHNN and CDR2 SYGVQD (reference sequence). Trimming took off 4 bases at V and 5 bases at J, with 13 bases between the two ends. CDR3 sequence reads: CASSGDSQGDTQYF. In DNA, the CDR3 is TGCGCCAGCAGTGGTGACAGCCAAGGAGATACGCAGTATTTT.

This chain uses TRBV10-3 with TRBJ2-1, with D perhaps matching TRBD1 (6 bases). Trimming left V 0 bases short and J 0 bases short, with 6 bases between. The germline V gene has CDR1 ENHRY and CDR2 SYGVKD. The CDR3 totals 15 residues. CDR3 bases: TGTGCCATCAGTGAGTCAGGGGGCTCCTACAATGAGCAGTTCTTC. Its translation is CAISESGGSYNEQFF.

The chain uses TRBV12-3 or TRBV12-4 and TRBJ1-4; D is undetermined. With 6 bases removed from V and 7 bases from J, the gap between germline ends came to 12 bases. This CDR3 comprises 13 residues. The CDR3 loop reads CASSTVTSEKLFF. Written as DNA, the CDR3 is TGTGCCAGCAGCACTGTTACAAGTGAAAAACTGTTTTTT.

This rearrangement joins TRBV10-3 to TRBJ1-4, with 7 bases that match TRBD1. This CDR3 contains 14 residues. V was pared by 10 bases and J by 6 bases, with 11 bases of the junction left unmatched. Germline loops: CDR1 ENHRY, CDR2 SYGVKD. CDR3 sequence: CATFSGTADEKLFF. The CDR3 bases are TGTGCCACCTTTTCCGGGACAGCTGATGAAAAACTGTTTTTT.

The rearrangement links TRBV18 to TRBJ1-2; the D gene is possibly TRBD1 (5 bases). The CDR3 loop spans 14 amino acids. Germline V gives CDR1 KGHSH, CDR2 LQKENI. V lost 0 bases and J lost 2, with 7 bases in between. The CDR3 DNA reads TGTGCCAGCTCACCACCATCAGGGAACTATGGCTACACCTTC. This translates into CASSPPSGNYGYTF. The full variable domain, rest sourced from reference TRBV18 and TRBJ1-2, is NAGVMQNPRHLVRRRGQEARLRCSPMKGHSHVYWYRQLPEEGLKFMVYLQKENIIDESGMPKERFSAEFPKEGPSILRIQQVVRGDSAAYFCASSPPSGNYGYTFGSGTRLTVV.

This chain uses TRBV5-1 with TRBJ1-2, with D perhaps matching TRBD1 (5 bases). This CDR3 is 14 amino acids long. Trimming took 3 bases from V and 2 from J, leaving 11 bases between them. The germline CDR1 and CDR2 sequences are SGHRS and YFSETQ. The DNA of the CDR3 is TGCGCCAGCAGCTCCTCTCGGGGGAACTATGGCTACACCTTC. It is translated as CASSSSRGNYGYTF.

CDR3 coding DNA: TGTGCCAGTAGCAGGGACAGGGGATCAGCTAATGAAAAACTGTTTTTT. This sequence encodes CASSRDRGSANEKLFF. The chain carries TRBV19 and TRBJ1-4; 10 bases are shared with TRBD1. Germline V gene data show CDR1 as LNHDA and CDR2 as SQIVND (reference sequence). V trimming: 6 bases; J trimming: 3 bases; junction bases outside the gene matches: 7. The CDR3 consists of 16 residues.

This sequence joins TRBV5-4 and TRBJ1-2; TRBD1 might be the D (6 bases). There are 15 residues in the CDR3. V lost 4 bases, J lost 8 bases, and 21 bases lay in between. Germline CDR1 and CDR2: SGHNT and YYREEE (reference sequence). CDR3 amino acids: CASSLKGWGAGGYTF. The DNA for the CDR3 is TGTGCCAGCAGCCTCAAAGGATGGGGGGCCGGGGGCTACACCTTC.